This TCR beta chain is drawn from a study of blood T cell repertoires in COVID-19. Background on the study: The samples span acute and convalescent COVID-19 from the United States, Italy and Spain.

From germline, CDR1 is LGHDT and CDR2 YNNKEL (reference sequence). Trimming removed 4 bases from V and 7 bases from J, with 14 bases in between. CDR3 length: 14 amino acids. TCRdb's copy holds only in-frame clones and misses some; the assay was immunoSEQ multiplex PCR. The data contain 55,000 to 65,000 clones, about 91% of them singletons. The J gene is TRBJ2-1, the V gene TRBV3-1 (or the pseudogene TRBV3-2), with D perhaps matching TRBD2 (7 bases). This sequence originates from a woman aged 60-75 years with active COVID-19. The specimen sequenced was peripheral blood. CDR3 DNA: TGTGCCAGCAGCCGAGGACTAGGGGGGAATGAGCAGTTCTTC. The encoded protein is CASSRGLGGNEQFF.